A selection of T cell receptor beta chains follows, all from one sample in a study of shared clonotypes between healthy human individuals. Libraries were prepared by immunoSEQ multiplex PCR; TCRdb keeps only in-frame clonotypes and omits some of them. The sample yields 2 million to 2.5 million clones, under 95% seen once. Input material: naive CD8+ T cells from PBMCs. The receptors originated from a man younger than 35 in good health. Some clones in this sample may be carry-over from other donors' samples. Each CDR3 is given with its conserved first and last residue. Fields, in order: clone size, J gene, V gene, D gene, CDR3 DNA, CDR3 protein. The D gene is left open where the match is weak. Rows give clone size only sometimes, using once, few, many, or a class for an expanded clone.

NA	TRBJ1-2	TRBV7-9	NA	TGTGCCAGCACCGACGGGAACTATGGCTACACCTTC	CASTDGNYGYTF
NA	TRBJ2-7	TRBV28	TRBD2	TGTGCCAGCAGCCTAGGGGCTAGCGGGAGTACCGAGCAGTACTTC	CASSLGASGSTEQYF
NA	TRBJ2-1	TRBV19	NA	TGTGCCAGTAGTATAGAATACAGGGTGAATGAGCAGTTCTTC	CASSIEYRVNEQFF
NA	TRBJ2-1	TRBV13	NA	TGTGCCAGCAGCGGTTCCGGGAAAATCAATGAGCAGTTCTTC	CASSGSGKINEQFF
NA	TRBJ2-7	TRBV9	NA	TGTGCCAGCAGCGTAGGGACAAAGAGCTCCTACGAGCAGTACTTC	CASSVGTKSSYEQYF
NA	TRBJ2-2	TRBV10-3	NA	TGTGCCATCAGTGGCTCCGACAGCTACACCGGGGAGCTGTTTTTT	CAISGSDSYTGELFF
NA	TRBJ2-1	TRBV18	NA	TGTGCCAGCTCACCGGGCCAGGTCGACTCCTACAATGAGCAGTTCTTC	CASSPGQVDSYNEQFF
NA	TRBJ1-2	TRBV27	TRBD1	TGTGCCAGCAGACTCAGGGACAGCCCTAGCCGCTATGGCTACACCTTC	CASRLRDSPSRYGYTF
once	TRBJ2-7	TRBV13	NA	TGTGCCAGCAGCCACCGCCTCGACAGGACCACTTCCTACGAGCAGTACTTC	CASSHRLDRTTSYEQYF
NA	TRBJ1-5	TRBV28	NA	TGTGCCACCTCAAAGTACTGGGGTAGCAATCAGCCCCAGCATTTT	CATSKYWGSNQPQHF
NA	TRBJ2-7	TRBV7-9	TRBD2	TGTGCCAGCAGCTTAGATGGGACTAGCGGGCGCTCCTACGAGCAGTACTTC	CASSLDGTSGRSYEQYF
NA	TRBJ2-7	TRBV19	NA	TGTGCCAGTACCATTTCGGGGGACTCCTACGAGCAGTACTTC	CASTISGDSYEQYF
NA	TRBJ1-1	TRBV5-1	NA	TGCGCCAGCAGCTTGGGGAAGAACACTGAAGCTTTCTTT	CASSLGKNTEAFF
NA	TRBJ1-5	TRBV28	NA	TGTGCCAGCAGTTTTATCCGGGGTAGCAATCAGCCCCAGCATTTT	CASSFIRGSNQPQHF
NA	TRBJ2-1	TRBV9	NA	TGTGCCAGCAGCGTAGCGGGACTCTCTACCTACAATGAGCAGTTCTTC	CASSVAGLSTYNEQFF
NA	TRBJ2-7	TRBV9	TRBD2	TGTGCCAGCAGCGCCGGAAGCGGGAGCTCCTACGAGCAGTACTTC	CASSAGSGSSYEQYF
NA	TRBJ2-7	TRBV11-2	NA	TGTGCCAGCAGAGCCCCCACCCACGAGCAGTACTTC	CASRAPTHEQYF
NA	TRBJ2-1	TRBV11-2	NA	TGTGCCAGCAGCTTAGTGCCCAGCGGACCCTACAATGAGCAGTTCTTC	CASSLVPSGPYNEQFF
once	TRBJ2-1	TRBV9	TRBD2	TGTGCCAGCAGCTTTCGACTAGCGGGGTATGACAATGAGCAGTTCTTC	CASSFRLAGYDNEQFF
NA	TRBJ2-5	TRBV7-8	TRBD2	TGTGCCAGCAGCCATAGACTAGCGGGAGAGGAGACCCAGTACTTC	CASSHRLAGEETQYF
NA	TRBJ1-1	TRBV5-1	TRBD1	TGCGCCAGCACCTCGGAGGGACAGGGAAACACTGAAGCTTTCTTT	CASTSEGQGNTEAFF
NA	TRBJ2-2	TRBV28	NA	TGTGCCAGCAGCCCCCCCAGGGGGGGGAACACCGGGGAGCTGTTTTTT	CASSPPRGGNTGELFF
NA	TRBJ2-1	TRBV29-1	NA	TGCAGCGTTCCCGCAGGGAGCTCCTACAATGAGCAGTTCTTC	CSVPAGSSYNEQFF
few	TRBJ2-7	TRBV27	TRBD1	TGTGCCAGCAGTCTGGCAGGGGGCTACGAGCAGTACTTC	CASSLAGGYEQYF
NA	TRBJ2-7	TRBV4-3	NA	TGCGCCAGCAGCCAAGATGTGGACTACTCCTACGAGCAGTACTTC	CASSQDVDYSYEQYF
NA	TRBJ1-1	TRBV7-9	NA	TGTGCCAGCAGCTTAGCTGGGGTCGTCACTGAAGCTTTCTTT	CASSLAGVVTEAFF
NA	TRBJ2-5	TRBV25-1	NA	TGTGCCAGCAGTGAACGCAGATTTCAAGAGACCCAGTACTTC	CASSERRFQETQYF
NA	TRBJ2-2	TRBV6-5	NA	TGTGCCAGCAGTTACTCGATTAGGGCCGGGGAGCTGTTTTTT	CASSYSIRAGELFF
once	TRBJ1-2	TRBV7-9	TRBD1	TGTGCCAGCAGCTCAGGGGGATCCTATGGCTACACCTTC	CASSSGGSYGYTF
NA	TRBJ2-3	TRBV4-1	NA	TGCGCCAGCAGCCGGGGCCCGGGGACAGATACGCAGTATTTT	CASSRGPGTDTQYF
NA	TRBJ2-3	TRBV7-9	NA	TGTGCCAGCAGCTTACCCTGGGACACCACAGATACGCAGTATTTT	CASSLPWDTTDTQYF